Listed here are 4 T cell receptor beta chains from one sample, sequenced in a study of cytomegalovirus exposure and HLA in healthy donors. PCR primers comprised 60 Vbeta and 13 Jbeta primers. The assay was immunoSEQ multiplex PCR, and TCRdb's table has in-frame clones only and misses some. The sample includes approximately 210,000 clones, about 76% seen only once; the top ten take approximately 0.36%. The sequenced sample was PBMCs. These receptors were taken from a male donor in good health and CMV-seropositive.

In its sample, this clone was seen a few times. The V gene is TRBV18, the J gene TRBJ1-2, with a possible D match to TRBD1 (5 bases). Looked up from germline, CDR1 is KGHSH and CDR2 is LQKENI. This CDR3 spans 14 amino acids. The V gene lost 3 bases and the J gene lost 7 bases, with 15 bases spanning the gap. The CDR3 spells CASSPSGGVSGYTF. The CDR3 coding sequence is TGTGCCAGCTCACCGTCCGGGGGGGTCTCTGGCTACACCTTC.

V is TRBV30 and J is TRBJ2-2; 12 bases map to TRBD2. There are 16 residues in the CDR3. Germline-derived CDR1 and CDR2 are GTSNPN and SVGIG (reference sequence). The V and J ends lost 5 bases and 0 bases, in that order; junction bases with no gene match: 4. The CDR3 is CAWGGLAGPNTGELFF. The CDR3, as DNA: TGTGCCTGGGGGGGACTAGCGGGCCCGAACACCGGGGAGCTGTTTTTT.

The chain is built from TRBV5-6 and TRBJ1-1; D call uncertain. CDR1 is SGHDT and CDR2 is YYEEEE in the germline V gene. V lost 4 bases, J lost 10 bases, and 11 bases lay in between. This CDR3 comprises 11 residues. CDR3 protein: CASSGGIGAFF. The CDR3 region has the DNA TGTGCCAGCAGCGGAGGGATTGGAGCTTTCTTT.

J is TRBJ2-2 and V is TRBV19, with D maybe TRBD1 (5 bases). Germline V gene lookup returns CDR1 LNHDA and CDR2 SQIVND (reference sequence). The CDR3 is made up of 14 amino acids. With 3 bases removed from V and 4 bases from J, the gap between germline ends came to 9 bases. As DNA, the CDR3 is TGTGCCAGTAGTATCAGGGTGGTCACCGGGGAGCTGTTTTTT. This codes for CASSIRVVTGELFF.